These 17 T cell receptor beta chains were all obtained from the same sample, sequenced in a study of response to subunit inactivated influenza vaccine. TCRdb analysed the RT-PCR reads with MiXCR anew, one entry per CDR3 protein. The table includes more than 700,000 distinct CDR3 sequences, approximately 21% detected once. The sequencing used PBMCs from blood, collected around 5 days after vaccination. Source of these receptors: a man in his fifties or sixties who received an inactivated influenza vaccine.

This clonotype was seen a few times. This sequence joins TRBV12-3 or TRBV12-4 and TRBJ1-5; 7 nucleotides agree with TRBD1. The CDR3 consists of 14 residues. After removal of 7 bases from V and 7 bases from J, the junction contained 10 bases not matched to a gene. The CDR3 protein is CASTPGGGWQPQHF. The CDR3 region has the DNA TGTGCCAGCACTCCAGGGGGGGGATGGCAGCCCCAGCATTTT.

The V call is TRBV7-6, the J call TRBJ2-2; TRBD2 is a possible D gene (5 bases). Germline CDR1 and CDR2: SGHVS and FNYEAQ. The CDR3 extends over 15 amino acids. With 4 bases removed from V and 5 bases from J, the gap between germline ends came to 14 bases. The CDR3 is CASSSMAGTTGELFF. CDR3 in DNA: TGTGCCAGCAGCTCCATGGCGGGTACTACCGGGGAGCTGTTTTTT. Based on the CDR3 plus reference TRBV7-6 and TRBJ2-2, the full variable domain is GAGVSQSPRYKVTKRGQDVALRCDPISGHVSLYWYRQALGQGPEFLTYFNYEAQQDKSGLPNDRFSAERPEGSISTLTIQRTEQRDSAMYRCASSSMAGTTGELFFGEGSRLTVL.

The V call is TRBV10-3, the J call TRBJ2-1; TRBD2 matches at 8 bases. CDR1 is ENHRY, CDR2 SYGVKD, per germline. Trimming removed 2 bases from V and 4 bases from J; junction bases left unmatched: 16. This CDR3 contains 19 residues. The DNA for the CDR3 is TGTGCCATCAGTGAGCCAGAGATAGTGACCGGGAGGGGGTACAATGAGCAGTTCTTC. This gives the protein CAISEPEIVTGRGYNEQFF.

V gene TRBV18 combines with J gene TRBJ2-5; D call uncertain. CDR3 length equals 15 residues. Trimming stripped 0 bases from V and 5 bases from J, with 13 bases between. Germline V gene sequence: CDR1 KGHSH, CDR2 LQKENI. This chain's CDR3 is CASSPPGIPEETQYF. DNA of the CDR3: TGTGCCAGCTCACCACCGGGCATCCCGGAGGAGACCCAGTACTTC. The whole variable domain, remainder taken from reference TRBV18 and TRBJ2-5, is NAGVMQNPRHLVRRRGQEARLRCSPMKGHSHVYWYRQLPEEGLKFMVYLQKENIIDESGMPKERFSAEFPKEGPSILRIQQVVRGDSAAYFCASSPPGIPEETQYFGPGTRLLVL.

This clonotype occurred many times. This chain uses TRBV7-2 with TRBJ1-2, with 8 bases aligning to TRBD1. The germline CDR1 and CDR2 sequences are SGHTA and FQGNSA. The ends lost 5 bases at V and 4 bases at J; junction bases unmatched: 9. The CDR3 is made up of 15 amino acids. The CDR3 DNA reads TGTGCCAGCAGCCAAGGACAGGGCCCCAGCTATGGCTACACCTTC. It specifies CASSQGQGPSYGYTF.

V usage is TRBV6-2 or TRBV6-3 and J usage is TRBJ2-7; TRBD2 aligns across 8 bases. This CDR3 is 16 amino acids long. CDR1 and CDR2 (germline): MNHEY, SVGEGT. The J segment lost 0 bases and the V segment lost 6 bases, leaving 10 bases of the junction unmatched. CDR3 in amino acids: CASSLRPRGVSYEQYF. The CDR3 region has the DNA TGTGCCAGCAGCCTCCGCCCGCGGGGGGTCTCCTACGAGCAGTACTTC.

The chain uses TRBV20-1 and TRBJ2-1; D remains unclear. The germline V gene has CDR1 DFQATT and CDR2 SNEGSKA (reference sequence). Trimming shortened V by 4 bases and J by 5 bases, and 12 bases separated the two germline ends. This CDR3 contains 13 residues. For the CDR3, the DNA is TGCAGTGCTAACCTCCAAACCAACAATGAGCAGTTCTTC. Translating it yields CSANLQTNNEQFF.

In this sample, this clonotype turned up a few times. The chain combines TRBV6-6 with TRBJ2-1; D unclear. Trimming shortened V by 5 bases and J by 9 bases, and 11 bases separated the two germline ends. The CDR3 is made up of 12 amino acids. Germline CDR1 is MNHNY and CDR2 is SVGAGI (reference sequence). The CDR3 loop is CASSPGVGEQFF. Written as DNA, the CDR3 is TGTGCCAGCAGTCCCGGTGTAGGTGAGCAGTTCTTC.

This clonotype was detected only a few times. J is TRBJ2-7 and V is TRBV29-1, with D maybe TRBD1 (5 bases). Germline V gene sequence: CDR1 SQVTM, CDR2 ANQGSEA. This CDR3 region has 12 residues. V lost 4 bases and J 3 bases, leaving 10 bases between the germline ends. The CDR3 region has the DNA TGCAGCGTTGGGGGCAGGCACTACGAGCAGTACTTC. It translates to CSVGGRHYEQYF.

Written as DNA, the CDR3 is TGTGCCAGCAGGGGACAGGGAGGCTCACCCCTCCACTTT. Translation: CASRGQGGSPLHF. J is TRBJ1-6 and V is TRBV28; 9 bases are a match to TRBD1. The CDR3 is made up of 13 amino acids. Germline assignment: CDR1 MDHEN and CDR2 SYDVKM. Trimming removed 6 bases from V and 10 bases from J; junction bases left unmatched: 4.

The V and J genes are TRBV20-1 and TRBJ2-3, with a weak D call TRBD2 (6 bases). The CDR3 has 13 residues. V was trimmed by 6 bases and J by 2 bases, leaving 12 bases between them. Germline V gene lookup returns CDR1 DFQATT and CDR2 SNEGSKA (reference sequence). CDR3 residues: CSAGGEVTDTQYF. The CDR3 region has the DNA TGCAGTGCCGGGGGTGAGGTCACAGATACGCAGTATTTT.

This clonotype was recorded a few times. CDR3 residues: CSASAGLAVSYEQYF. CDR3 sequence (DNA): TGCAGTGCTAGCGCGGGACTAGCGGTCTCCTACGAGCAGTACTTC. This chain uses TRBV20-1 with TRBJ2-7; 11 nucleotides agree with TRBD2. Unmatched junction bases numbered 4, after V lost 3 bases and J lost 0 bases. The V gene's germline CDR1 is DFQATT and CDR2 SNEGSKA (reference sequence). The CDR3 has 15 residues.

The chain uses TRBV11-3 and TRBJ2-5; D tentatively reads TRBD1 or TRBD2 (6 bases each). Germline CDR1 is SGHNT and CDR2 is YENEEA. V lost 5 bases and J 7 bases, leaving 14 bases between the germline ends. The CDR3 has 13 residues. The CDR3 protein is CASSRGLEGTQYF. In nucleotides, the CDR3 is TGTGCCAGCAGCCGGGGGCTAGAAGGGACCCAGTACTTC.

This clonotype was counted between two and nine times. The chain couples TRBV12-3 or TRBV12-4 to TRBJ1-1; a weak D match, TRBD1 (5 bases). V lost 6 bases and J lost 9, with 17 bases in between. The CDR3 totals 13 residues. The DNA for the CDR3 is TGTGCCAGCAGGCATAGTTGGGGCGTGAAAGCTTTCTTT. This encodes CASRHSWGVKAFF.

This clonotype was picked up many times. The chain recombines TRBV29-1 with TRBJ2-1; unclear D gene. CDR3 size: 13 residues. Germline-derived CDR1 and CDR2 are SQVTM and ANQGSEA. The germline V and J ends were trimmed by 4 bases and 8 bases, with 15 bases remaining between them. CDR3 amino acids: CSVAQSPIYEQFF. The CDR3 nucleotides read TGCAGCGTTGCTCAAAGCCCTATCTATGAGCAGTTCTTC.

This clonotype has more than one count but fewer than ten. The chain carries TRBV20-1 and TRBJ2-1, with D possibly TRBD2 on 5 matching bases. Trimming stripped 3 bases from V and 3 bases from J, with 12 bases between. CDR3 length equals 14 residues. The germline gives CDR1 DFQATT, CDR2 SNEGSKA (reference sequence). The CDR3 region is CSASFRGLYNEQFF. The CDR3 DNA is TGCAGTGCTAGTTTCCGCGGGCTCTACAATGAGCAGTTCTTC.

This clonotype has a handful of counts. This chain links TRBV7-9 with TRBJ2-1, with TRBD1 matching 12 bases. The V gene end was trimmed by 5 bases and the J gene end by 6 bases; junction bases not matched to a gene: 8. The CDR3 consists of 16 residues. Germline V CDR1 and CDR2: SEHNR, FQNEAQ (reference sequence). This chain's CDR3 is CASSQPRDRGLNEQFF. Here the CDR3 DNA reads TGTGCCAGCAGCCAACCCCGGGACAGGGGGCTCAATGAGCAGTTCTTC.